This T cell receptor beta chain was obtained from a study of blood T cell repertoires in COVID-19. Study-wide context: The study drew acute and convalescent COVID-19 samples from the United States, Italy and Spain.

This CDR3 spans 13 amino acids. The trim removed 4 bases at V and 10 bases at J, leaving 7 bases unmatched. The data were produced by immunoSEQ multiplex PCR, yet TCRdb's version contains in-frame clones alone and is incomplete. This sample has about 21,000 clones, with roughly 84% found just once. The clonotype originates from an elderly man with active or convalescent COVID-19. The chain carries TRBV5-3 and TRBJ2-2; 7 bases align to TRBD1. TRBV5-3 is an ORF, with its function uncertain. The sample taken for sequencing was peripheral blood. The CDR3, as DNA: TGTGCCAGAAGCGACAGGGTCCGGCCGGAGCTGTTTTTT. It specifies CARSDRVRPELFF.